One and the same sample provided the 24 T cell receptor beta chains below, sequenced in a study of control samples from healthy donors and cancer patients. Profiling relied on immunoSEQ multiplex PCR, and the TCRdb table lists in-frame clones only, not all of them. The sample holds about 92,000 clones, approximately 78% seen once. Input material: blood. The origin of the receptors is a woman in her sixties in good health.

The CDR3 is CASSPGLSNQPQHF. The CDR3 nucleotides are TGTGCCAGCAGTCCGGGATTAAGCAATCAGCCCCAGCATTTT. The chain employs TRBV2 and TRBJ1-5, with D uncertain. The germline V gene has CDR1 SNHLY and CDR2 FYNNEI. The CDR3 consists of 14 residues. V was cut by 5 bases and J by 1 base, with 9 bases left in between.

The genes are TRBV24-1 and TRBJ2-1; TRBD2 matches at 8 bases. The germline gives CDR1 KGHDR, CDR2 SFDVKD. The length of the CDR3 is 16 residues. J lost 4 bases, V lost 4 bases, and 8 bases had no gene match. The CDR3 protein is CATSDAGGGLYNEQFF. The CDR3 region has the DNA TGTGCCACCAGTGACGCCGGGGGGGGCCTTTACAATGAGCAGTTCTTC.

The genes are TRBV18 and TRBJ1-2, with TRBD1 matching 10 bases. The CDR3 contains 14 residues. Germline V lookup: CDR1 KGHSH, CDR2 LQKENI. Unmatched junction bases numbered 2, after V lost 3 bases and J lost 4 bases. The CDR3 sequence is CASSPDRGAYGYTF. The DNA for the CDR3 is TGTGCCAGCTCACCGGACAGGGGGGCCTATGGCTACACCTTC.

The chain's CDR3 is CASSQGGRPYGYTF. For the CDR3, the DNA is TGCGCCAGCAGCCAAGGGGGCAGACCCTATGGCTACACCTTC. V is TRBV4-1 and J is TRBJ1-2, with a possible D match to TRBD1 (5 bases). From germline, CDR1 is MGHRA and CDR2 YSYEKL. Trimming took off 1 base at V and 4 bases at J, with 10 bases between the two ends. This CDR3 has 14 amino acids.

This chain connects TRBV11-2 to TRBJ1-6; maybe TRBD1 (5 bases). Germline V lookup: CDR1 SGHAT, CDR2 FQNNGV. The CDR3 is made up of 14 amino acids. V gave up 2 bases and J gave up 7 bases, with 9 bases separating them. DNA of the CDR3: TGTGCCAGCAGCTTATTAGGGGCCAATTCACCCCTCCACTTT. This gives the protein CASSLLGANSPLHF.

The chain combines TRBV24-1 with TRBJ1-5; D is ambiguous. The CDR3 length is 15 residues. CDR1 and CDR2 from the germline V gene are KGHDR and SFDVKD. Trimming cost V 2 bases and J 1 base, with 8 bases left between them. DNA for the CDR3: TGTGCCACCAGTGATTCCGGTGGCAGCAATCAGCCCCAGCATTTT. This translates into CATSDSGGSNQPQHF.

The rearrangement uses TRBV10-3 and TRBJ1-5; perhaps TRBD1 as D (6 bases). V lost 4 bases, J lost 2 bases, and 15 bases lay in between. The CDR3 extends over 16 amino acids. Germline V CDR1 and CDR2: ENHRY, SYGVKD. The CDR3 nucleotides read TGTGCCATCAGTGGGAGCCACTCAGGGGGCAATCAGCCCCAGCATTTT. This encodes CAISGSHSGGNQPQHF.

V gene TRBV28 combines with J gene TRBJ2-5; the D gene is possibly TRBD1 (5 bases). Germline CDR1 and CDR2: MDHEN and SYDVKM. The CDR3 loop spans 15 amino acids. V lost 2 bases and J lost 1, with 11 bases in between. For the CDR3, the DNA is TGTGCCAGCAGTTTAGTGGGGCGCTTCCAAGAGACCCAGTACTTC. As protein: CASSLVGRFQETQYF. Complete variable domain (other parts from reference TRBV28 and TRBJ2-5): DVKVTQSSRYLVKRTGEKVFLECVQDMDHENMFWYRQDPGLGLRLIYFSYDVKMKEKGDIPEGYSVSREKKERFSLILESASTNQTSMYLCASSLVGRFQETQYFGPGTRLLVL.

The V and J genes are TRBV7-2 and TRBJ1-2; possibly TRBD1 for D (6 bases). V lost 5 bases to trimming and J lost 6 bases, with 10 bases between them. CDR3 length equals 12 residues. Germline CDR1 is SGHTA and CDR2 is FQGNSA. CDR3 in DNA: TGTGCCAGCAGCCCCCGGACAGATGGCTACACCTTC. It codes for CASSPRTDGYTF.

The chain employs TRBV6-1 and TRBJ2-1; D uncertain. The germline V gene encodes CDR1 MNHNS and CDR2 SASEGT. This CDR3 has 12 amino acids. Trimming cost V 3 bases and J 4 bases, with 4 bases left between them. CDR3 in DNA: TGTGCCAGCAGTGACATATACAATGAGCAGTTCTTC. Amino acid sequence: CASSDIYNEQFF.

V is TRBV6-2 or TRBV6-3 and J is TRBJ2-7; D gene unclear. There are 12 residues in the CDR3. Germline CDR1 is MNHEY and CDR2 is SVGEGT. V was shortened by 2 bases and J by 3 bases, with 5 bases between the two germline ends. The CDR3 loop is CASSYQNYEQYF. The CDR3 nucleotides read TGTGCCAGCAGTTACCAAAACTACGAGCAGTACTTC.

V usage is TRBV6-1 and J usage is TRBJ2-1; no clear D gene. Germline values: CDR1 MNHNS, CDR2 SASEGT. The V and J ends lost 0 bases and 3 bases respectively, with 6 bases between them. The CDR3 runs to 14 residues. The CDR3 DNA is TGTGCCAGCAGTGAAGCGGACGGCTACAATGAGCAGTTCTTC. It encodes CASSEADGYNEQFF.

This clone was seen more than once but under ten times. The chain is built from TRBV5-4 and TRBJ2-1, with D maybe TRBD2 (6 bases). Germline CDR1 and CDR2: SGHNT and YYREEE (reference sequence). The CDR3 covers 15 residues. Trimming removed 1 base from V and 6 bases from J, with 14 bases in between. The CDR3 here is CASSLWDWEGNEQFF. The CDR3 DNA reads TGTGCCAGCAGCTTGTGGGACTGGGAAGGCAATGAGCAGTTCTTC.

V usage is TRBV7-2 and J usage is TRBJ1-2, with TRBD1 matching 7 bases. The length of the CDR3 is 13 residues. CDR1 is SGHTA, CDR2 FQGNSA, per germline. V gave up 3 bases and J gave up 8 bases; unmatched junction bases: 6. CDR3 DNA: TGTGCCAGCAGCTTCACAGGGGAGTGGGGCTACACCTTC. The encoded protein is CASSFTGEWGYTF.

This chain connects TRBV7-9 to TRBJ2-4, with 12 bases lining up with TRBD2. Germline V gives CDR1 SEHNR, CDR2 FQNEAQ (reference sequence). Trimming cost V 5 bases and J 5 bases; bases outside gene matches: 10. The CDR3 extends over 17 amino acids. The CDR3, as DNA: TGTGCCAGCAGCCCTCTAGCGGGGGGGAAGGGACAAAACATTCAGTACTTC. Encoded protein: CASSPLAGGKGQNIQYF.

V is TRBV12-3 or TRBV12-4 and J is TRBJ2-5; D is undetermined. Trimming pared 5 bases from V and 4 bases from J, leaving 11 bases between. The CDR3 is 13 residues long. CDR3 residues: CASSRASIETQYF. The CDR3 bases are TGTGCCAGCAGTAGGGCGAGCATAGAGACCCAGTACTTC.

V gene TRBV30 combines with J gene TRBJ2-1; D remains ambiguous. CDR3 size: 13 residues. The V end was cut by 8 bases, the J end by 0 bases, with 11 bases between. CDR1 is GTSNPN, CDR2 SVGIG, per germline (reference sequence). This chain's CDR3 is CALYPSSYNEQFF. CDR3 bases: TGTGCCCTGTACCCGAGCTCCTACAATGAGCAGTTCTTC. The whole variable domain, remainder taken from reference TRBV30 and TRBJ2-1, is SQTIHQWPATLVQPVGSPLSLECTVEGTSNPNLYWYRQAAGRGLQLLFYSVGIGQISSEVPQNLSASRPQDRQFILSSKKLLLSDSGFYLCALYPSSYNEQFFGPGTRLTVL.

V is TRBV29-1 and J is TRBJ2-1, with D tentatively TRBD1 (5 bases). Germline values: CDR1 SQVTM, CDR2 ANQGSEA. CDR3 size: 13 residues. Trimming stripped 6 bases from V and 9 bases from J, with 18 bases between. The CDR3 spells CSVPWGSLGEQFF. The CDR3 nucleotides are TGCAGCGTCCCCTGGGGCAGCCTGGGTGAGCAGTTCTTC.

The chain combines TRBV5-1 with TRBJ2-2; D gene unclear. The CDR3 runs 13 residues. V lost 3 bases and J 1 base, leaving 4 bases between the germline ends. Germline assignment: CDR1 SGHRS and CDR2 YFSETQ. The CDR3 region has the DNA TGCGCCAGCAGCTGGGGGAACACCGGGGAGCTGTTTTTT. It encodes CASSWGNTGELFF.

The table lists this clone with a count of one. The gene calls are TRBV28 and TRBJ1-2; tentatively, D is TRBD1 (6 bases). Germline V gene data show CDR1 as MDHEN and CDR2 as SYDVKM. V was trimmed by 6 bases and J by 2 bases, leaving 13 bases between them. The CDR3 consists of 14 residues. The chain's CDR3 is CASSRQVTNYGYTF. CDR3 DNA sequence: TGTGCCAGCAGCCGACAGGTTACGAACTATGGCTACACCTTC.

With regard to this clone: The junction shows a germline mismatch at one end, possibly a read error. The chain couples TRBV25-1 to TRBJ2-3, with D hard to call. This CDR3 comprises 14 residues. Per the germline V gene, CDR1 is MGHDK and CDR2 is SYGVNS. CDR3 in DNA: TGTGCCAACAGTGAATTGGTGAGCACAGATACGCAGTATTTT. This sequence encodes CANSELVSTDTQYF. Using reference TRBV25-1 and TRBJ2-3 for the parts outside the CDR3, the full variable domain is EADIYQTPRYLVIGTGKKITLECSQTMGHDKMYWYQQDPGMELHLIHYSYGVNSTEKGDLSSESTVSRIRTEHFPLTLESARPSHTSQYLCANSELVSTDTQYFGPGTRLTVL.

This chain links TRBV4-3 with TRBJ1-2; D is ambiguous. This CDR3 has 15 residues. Trimming removed 1 base from V and 4 bases from J, with 13 bases in between. From germline, CDR1 is LGHNA and CDR2 YSLEER. The CDR3 spells CASSQVGDAVYGYTF. The CDR3 bases are TGCGCCAGCAGCCAAGTAGGAGATGCGGTCTATGGCTACACCTTC.

This clone was counted a few times. The chain employs TRBV10-2 and TRBJ2-2; 9 bases map to TRBD2. J gave up 6 bases and V 6 bases, and 11 bases lay outside the gene matches. CDR1 WSHSY and CDR2 SAAADI come from the germline V gene. The CDR3 covers 16 residues. Written as DNA, the CDR3 is TGCGCCAGCAGGGGGGGGGTTAGCGGGAGATCCGGGGAGCTGTTTTTT. Its translation is CASRGGVSGRSGELFF.

The V call is TRBV7-9, the J call TRBJ2-1; no definite D call. This CDR3 region has 13 residues. Germline CDR1 and CDR2: SEHNR and FQNEAQ (reference sequence). Trimming stripped 5 bases from V and 5 bases from J, with 10 bases between. This CDR3 reads CASSHYLHNEQFF. The CDR3, as DNA: TGTGCCAGCAGCCATTACTTACACAATGAGCAGTTCTTC.